These T cell receptor beta chains were read from a single sample in a study of blood T cell repertoires in COVID-19. Sequenced by immunoSEQ multiplex PCR; TCRdb stores in-frame clones only, minus some. The sample lists approximately 300,000 clones; around 84% were seen once. The sample was PBMCs or T cells enriched from blood (not recorded which). These TCRs come from a woman aged 25-40 years who had been exposed to COVID-19. The CDR3 runs from the conserved cysteine through the conserved F or W. The D gene is left open where the match is weak. Clone size appears in some rows only: once, few, many, or a class for an expanded clone.

D gene	J gene	clone size	V gene	CDR3 protein	CDR3 DNA
TRBD2	TRBJ2-7	NA	TRBV5-1	CASSLEAGARTIYEQYF	TGCGCCAGCAGCTTGGAAGCGGGGGCGCGAACCATCTACGAGCAGTACTTC
TRBD1	TRBJ2-1	NA	TRBV29-1	CSVAPGQGAQVQFF	TGCAGCGTTGCACCGGGACAGGGGGCGCAGGTGCAGTTCTTC
TRBD1	TRBJ1-2	NA	TRBV7-2	CASSPGGQGYGYTF	TGTGCCAGCAGCCCTGGGGGACAGGGATATGGCTACACCTTC
TRBD2	TRBJ2-7	NA	TRBV4-1	CASSQELSGGYEQYF	TGCGCCAGCAGCCAAGAGCTTAGCGGGGGCTACGAGCAGTACTTC
NA	TRBJ1-6	NA	TRBV7-8	CASSQKWGDSSSYNSPLHF	TGTGCCAGCAGCCAAAAGTGGGGCGACAGCAGCTCCTATAATTCACCCCTCCACTTT
NA	TRBJ1-6	NA	TRBV30	CAWSVNPGGNSPLHF	TGTGCCTGGAGTGTAAACCCCGGGGGGAATTCACCCCTCCACTTT
TRBD1	TRBJ2-3	NA	TRBV30	CAWNRDSLSTDTQYF	TGTGCCTGGAACAGGGACAGCCTGAGCACAGATACGCAGTATTTT
TRBD1	TRBJ2-2	NA	TRBV7-9	CASSRDRGSGELFF	TGTGCCAGCAGCCGGGACAGGGGCTCGGGGGAGCTGTTTTTT
NA	TRBJ2-6	NA	TRBV6-5	CASRLNSGANVLTF	TGTGCCAGTAGACTGAACTCTGGGGCCAACGTCCTGACTTTC
NA	TRBJ2-3	once	TRBV5-1	CASSFGTSTDTQYF	TGCGCCAGCAGCTTTGGGACAAGCACAGATACGCAGTATTTT
TRBD1	TRBJ1-2	NA	TRBV18	CASSPNQGAYGYTF	TGTGCCAGCTCTCCGAATCAGGGGGCCTATGGCTACACCTTC
TRBD2	TRBJ2-1	NA	TRBV7-2	CASSLGGGTNQQFF	TGTGCCAGCAGCTTAGGCGGGGGGACGAATCAGCAGTTCTTC
TRBD2	TRBJ2-5	NA	TRBV7-6	CASSQRPSGNQETQYF	TGTGCCAGCAGCCAGCGGCCTAGCGGGAACCAAGAGACCCAGTACTTC
TRBD2	TRBJ2-1	NA	TRBV19	CASGAEAGTREKQFF	TGTGCCAGTGGAGCGGAAGCGGGGACCCGGGAAAAGCAGTTCTTC
NA	TRBJ1-1	NA	TRBV5-6	CASSYRSRVNTEAFF	TGTGCCAGCAGCTATAGAAGCCGAGTGAACACTGAAGCTTTCTTT
TRBD1	TRBJ2-7	NA	TRBV28	CASSSGQGLQYF	TGTGCCAGCAGTTCGGGACAGGGGTTGCAGTACTTC
TRBD1	TRBJ1-1	once	TRBV5-1	CASSLASGGNTEAFF	TGCGCCAGCAGCTTGGCCTCAGGGGGGAACACTGAAGCTTTCTTT
NA	TRBJ2-1	NA	TRBV9	CASSVSGLKTEEQFF	TGTGCCAGCAGCGTATCGGGACTTAAAACCGAAGAGCAGTTCTTC
TRBD2	TRBJ2-7	NA	TRBV19	CASSIISAGVHYEQYF	TGTGCCAGTAGTATTATCTCGGCGGGGGTCCACTACGAGCAGTACTTC
NA	TRBJ2-7	few	TRBV10-1	CASSAQGPHEQYF	TGCGCCAGCAGTGCACAGGGTCCGCACGAGCAGTACTTC
NA	TRBJ1-3	NA	TRBV6-5	CASSPNGGSGNTIYF	TGTGCCAGCAGTCCCAACGGGGGGTCTGGAAACACCATATATTTT
NA	TRBJ2-3	NA	TRBV6-1	CASSEYGTPSTDTQYF	TGTGCCAGCAGCGAATACGGGACTCCTAGCACAGATACGCAGTATTTT
NA	TRBJ1-5	NA	TRBV21-1	CASSKEGQLENQPQHF	TGTGCCAGCAGCAAAGAAGGACAGTTAGAAAATCAGCCCCAGCATTTT
TRBD1	TRBJ1-6	once	TRBV5-8	CASSSYRGHNSPLHF	TGTGCCAGCAGCAGTTACAGGGGGCATAATTCACCCCTCCACTTT
NA	TRBJ2-6	NA	TRBV2	CASKGTGANVLTF	TGTGCCAGCAAGGGGACTGGGGCCAACGTCCTGACTTTC
NA	TRBJ1-2	NA	TRBV14	CASSQTKDYSGYTF	TGTGCCAGCAGCCAAACAAAGGACTATTCTGGCTACACCTTC
TRBD2	TRBJ2-5	NA	TRBV7-2	CASSLGSGGRETQYF	TGTGCCAGCAGCTTAGGTAGCGGGGGGCGAGAGACCCAGTACTTC
NA	TRBJ1-2	NA	TRBV7-9	CASSLLRDIYGYTF	TGTGCCAGCAGCTTATTGCGTGATATCTATGGCTACACCTTC
TRBD1	TRBJ2-5	NA	TRBV28	CASSTQQGKETQYF	TGTGCCAGCAGTACCCAACAGGGGAAAGAGACCCAGTACTTC
NA	TRBJ2-5	once	TRBV5-1	CASSPGQKETQYF	TGCGCCAGCAGTCCAGGACAGAAGGAGACCCAGTACTTC
TRBD1	TRBJ2-7	NA	TRBV28	CASSPMGTGSPYEQYF	TGTGCCAGCAGTCCTATGGGGACAGGGAGTCCCTACGAGCAGTACTTC
TRBD1	TRBJ1-6	few	TRBV28	CASSLGTGETSPLHF	TGTGCCAGCAGTTTAGGGACAGGGGAAACTTCACCCCTCCACTTT
NA	TRBJ2-7	NA	TRBV9	CASSVLPKGDEQYF	TGTGCCAGCAGCGTACTACCTAAAGGGGACGAGCAGTACTTC
TRBD2	TRBJ2-5	NA	TRBV7-7	CASSLGLAGGPGVETQYF	TGTGCTAGCAGCTTAGGGCTAGCGGGAGGGCCAGGTGTAGAGACCCAGTACTTC
TRBD1	TRBJ2-6	NA	TRBV7-9	CASSLGTGGSGANVLTF	TGTGCCAGCAGCTTAGGGACAGGGGGCTCTGGGGCCAACGTCCTGACTTTC
TRBD2	TRBJ2-7	once	TRBV7-9	CASSQSGRDEQYF	TGTGCCAGCAGCCAGAGCGGGAGGGACGAGCAGTACTTC
TRBD1	TRBJ2-7	NA	TRBV28	CASKPDRGSYYEQYF	TGTGCCAGCAAACCGGACAGGGGGTCGTACTACGAGCAGTACTTC
TRBD2	TRBJ2-7	NA	TRBV28	CASSIGARPDKGLAGVWHEQYF	TGTGCCAGCAGTATTGGGGCCAGACCGGACAAAGGACTAGCGGGAGTTTGGCACGAGCAGTACTTC
TRBD1	TRBJ2-2	NA	TRBV9	CASSVNPGTALNTGELFF	TGTGCCAGCAGCGTAAACCCTGGGACAGCCCTGAACACCGGGGAGCTGTTTTTT
TRBD2	TRBJ2-5	NA	TRBV19	CASKDGGAVETQYF	TGTGCCAGTAAGGACGGGGGGGCTGTGGAGACCCAGTACTTC
NA	TRBJ2-5	NA	TRBV27	CASSLTPRETQYF	TGTGCCAGCAGTTTGACTCCGAGGGAGACCCAGTACTTC
TRBD1	TRBJ1-2	few	TRBV30	CAWRIWTGNYGYTF	TGTGCCTGGAGGATCTGGACAGGGAACTATGGCTACACCTTC
NA	TRBJ2-3	once	TRBV21-1	CASSRNELAGDSDTQYF	TGTGCCAGCAGCCGAAACGAACTAGCGGGAGACTCAGATACGCAGTATTTT
NA	TRBJ1-6	NA	TRBV27	CASQQTGISPLHF	TGTGCCAGCCAACAGACGGGGATTTCACCCCTCCACTTT
NA	TRBJ1-5	NA	TRBV19	CASSNPPGQPQHF	TGTGCCAGTAGTAACCCCCCAGGTCAGCCCCAGCATTTT
TRBD2	TRBJ2-7	NA	TRBV5-4	CASSTGLAGVGEQYF	TGTGCCAGCAGCACCGGACTAGCGGGAGTGGGGGAGCAGTACTTC
TRBD1	TRBJ1-6	NA	TRBV5-1	CASSITGTGGGNNSPLHF	TGCGCCAGCAGCATTACCGGGACAGGGGGCGGGAATAATTCACCCCTCCACTTT
NA	TRBJ1-5	NA	TRBV30	CAWQQGLSNQPQHF	TGTGCCTGGCAGCAGGGGCTCAGCAATCAGCCCCAGCATTTT
NA	TRBJ1-4	NA	TRBV9	CASSVWPKEEKLFF	TGTGCCAGCAGCGTATGGCCAAAGGAGGAAAAACTGTTTTTT
TRBD1	TRBJ2-1	NA	TRBV7-9	CASPPAGTGASNEQFF	TGTGCCAGTCCCCCGGCTGGGACAGGGGCGTCCAATGAGCAGTTCTTC
NA	TRBJ1-5	NA	TRBV7-2	CASSLAGSGVNQPQHF	TGTGCCAGCAGCTTAGCGGGGTCCGGGGTCAATCAGCCCCAGCATTTT
TRBD2	TRBJ2-5	NA	TRBV10-2	CASNLAGGTMETQYF	TGCGCCAGCAATCTAGCGGGGGGGACAATGGAGACCCAGTACTTC
TRBD1	TRBJ2-5	once	TRBV10-3	CAISEPDRGETQYF	TGTGCCATCAGTGAACCGGACAGGGGAGAGACCCAGTACTTC
TRBD2	TRBJ2-7	NA	TRBV20-1	CSGSGRSEQYF	TGCAGTGGTAGCGGGAGGAGTGAGCAGTACTTC
NA	TRBJ2-5	NA	TRBV9	CASSVGGGLQETQYF	TGTGCCAGCAGCGTCGGTGGGGGCCTCCAAGAGACCCAGTACTTC
NA	TRBJ2-1	NA	TRBV5-1	CASSLEGVNEQFF	TGCGCCAGCAGCTTGGAGGGAGTAAATGAGCAGTTCTTC
NA	TRBJ2-7	NA	TRBV28	CASSFMSNEQYF	TGTGCCAGCAGTTTTATGAGCAACGAGCAGTACTTC
NA	TRBJ2-3	once	TRBV28	CAVYTQYF	TGTGCCGTATATACGCAGTATTTT
TRBD1	TRBJ2-1	NA	TRBV27	CASSFDRVEPYNEQFF	TGTGCCAGCAGCTTCGACAGGGTGGAACCCTACAATGAGCAGTTCTTC